Included here is one T cell receptor beta chain sequence, with context. Its antigen is undetermined. Measured with immunoSEQ multiplex PCR; TCRdb has only the in-frame clones, and not every one. In the table there are fewer than 100,000 clones, 85% of which are singletons. This sample is part of a study of T cell responses to AZD1222 COVID-19 vaccine. Study results and limitations: Among spike-specific TCRs, nearly half reportedly target unmutated variant regions. Vaccine-associated CD4 TCRs spanned spike, dominant at 160-218 and 743-854. The donors showed a predominance of white British ancestry and of females, with possible underestimation of clonal diversity.

The CDR3 totals 16 residues. Looked up from germline, CDR1 is MGHRA and CDR2 is YSYEKL. Trimming left V 0 bases short and J 7 bases short, with 19 bases between. This specimen was peripheral blood, taken on day 0 of AZD1222 vaccination. V and J are TRBV4-1 and TRBJ2-7, with D tentatively TRBD1 (7 bases). The TCR originated in an adult in good health. The CDR3 loop reads CASSQDIWQGGLEQYF. Here the CDR3 DNA reads TGCGCCAGCAGCCAAGATATTTGGCAGGGGGGATTGGAGCAGTACTTC.